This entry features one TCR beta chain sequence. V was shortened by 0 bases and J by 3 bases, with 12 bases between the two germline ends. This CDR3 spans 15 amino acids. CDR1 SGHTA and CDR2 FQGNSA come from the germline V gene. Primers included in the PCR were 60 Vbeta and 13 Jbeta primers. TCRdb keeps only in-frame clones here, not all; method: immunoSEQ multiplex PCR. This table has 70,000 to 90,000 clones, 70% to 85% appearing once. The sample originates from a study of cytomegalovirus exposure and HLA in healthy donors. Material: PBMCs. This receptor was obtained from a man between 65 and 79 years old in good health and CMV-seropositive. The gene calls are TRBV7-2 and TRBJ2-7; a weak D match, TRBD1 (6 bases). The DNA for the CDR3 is TGTGCCAGCAGCTTAGCGACAGGCCCCTTCTACGAGCAGTACTTC. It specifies CASSLATGPFYEQYF.